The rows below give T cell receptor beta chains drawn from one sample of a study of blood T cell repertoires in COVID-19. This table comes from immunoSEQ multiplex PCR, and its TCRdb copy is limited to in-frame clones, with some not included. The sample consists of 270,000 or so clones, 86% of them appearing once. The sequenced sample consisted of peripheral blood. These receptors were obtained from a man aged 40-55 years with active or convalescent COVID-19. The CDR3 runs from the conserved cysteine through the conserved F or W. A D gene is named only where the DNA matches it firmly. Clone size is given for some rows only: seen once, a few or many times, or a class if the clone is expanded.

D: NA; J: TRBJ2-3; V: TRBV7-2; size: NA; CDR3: CASTLSTGLVGDTQYF; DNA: TGTGCCAGCACCCTTTCGACAGGTTTGGTGGGCGATACGCAGTATTTT
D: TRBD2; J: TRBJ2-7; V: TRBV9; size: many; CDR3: CASSVEGRDSSYEQYF; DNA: TGTGCCAGCAGCGTAGAAGGGAGGGACTCCTCCTACGAGCAGTACTTC
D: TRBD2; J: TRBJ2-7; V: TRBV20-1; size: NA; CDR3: CSASSPSGSYEQYF; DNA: TGCAGTGCTAGTAGTCCTAGCGGGAGCTACGAGCAGTACTTC
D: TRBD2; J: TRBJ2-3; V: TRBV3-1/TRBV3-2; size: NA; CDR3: CASSQMRGGPSTDTQYF; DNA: TGTGCCAGCAGCCAAATGCGGGGGGGCCCCAGCACAGATACGCAGTATTTT
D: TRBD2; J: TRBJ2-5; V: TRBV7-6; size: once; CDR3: CASSWGLAGENSETQYF; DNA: TGTGCCAGCAGCTGGGGACTAGCGGGAGAAAATTCAGAGACCCAGTACTTC
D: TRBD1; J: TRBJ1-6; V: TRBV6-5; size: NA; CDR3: CASSRKTGLNSPLHF; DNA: TGTGCCAGCAGCCGGAAGACAGGGTTGAATTCACCCCTCCACTTT
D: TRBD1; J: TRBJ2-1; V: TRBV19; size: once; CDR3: CASMRQGNNEQFF; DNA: TGTGCCAGTATGAGACAGGGAAACAATGAGCAGTTCTTC
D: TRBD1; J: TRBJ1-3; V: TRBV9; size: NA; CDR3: CASSASQGPLAGNTIYF; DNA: TGTGCCAGCAGCGCCTCACAGGGGCCCTTAGCTGGAAACACCATATATTTT
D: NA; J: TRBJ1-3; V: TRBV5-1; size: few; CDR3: CASSLSVQGTSGNTIYF; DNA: TGCGCCAGCAGCTTGTCGGTTCAGGGCACCTCTGGAAACACCATATATTTT
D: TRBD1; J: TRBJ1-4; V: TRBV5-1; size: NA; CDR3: CASNRDSGSEKLFF; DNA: TGCGCCAGCAACCGGGACAGTGGATCTGAAAAACTGTTTTTT
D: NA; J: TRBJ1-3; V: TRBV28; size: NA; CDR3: CASITHRPGNTIYF; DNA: TGTGCCAGCATCACTCACCGCCCCGGAAACACCATATATTTT
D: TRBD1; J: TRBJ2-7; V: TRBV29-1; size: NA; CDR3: CSILKGQNYEQYF; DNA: TGCAGCATCCTGAAGGGACAGAACTACGAGCAGTACTTC
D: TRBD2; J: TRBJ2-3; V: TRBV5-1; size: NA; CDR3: CATGRGGGDTQYF; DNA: TGCGCCACTGGTCGGGGGGGAGGAGATACGCAGTATTTT
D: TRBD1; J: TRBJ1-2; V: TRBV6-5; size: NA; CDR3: CASSPGQGIYGYTF; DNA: TGTGCCAGCAGTCCGGGACAGGGAATCTATGGCTACACCTTC
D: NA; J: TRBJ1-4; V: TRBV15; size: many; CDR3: CATSTYRAANEKLFF; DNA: TGTGCCACCAGCACCTACAGGGCCGCTAATGAAAAACTGTTTTTT
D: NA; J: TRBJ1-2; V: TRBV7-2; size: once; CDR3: CASSLGRNYGYTF; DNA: TGTGCCAGCAGCTTAGGCAGAAACTATGGCTACACCTTC
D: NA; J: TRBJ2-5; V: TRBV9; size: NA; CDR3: CASSTSGAQETQYF; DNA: TGTGCCAGCAGCACCAGCGGAGCCCAAGAGACCCAGTACTTC
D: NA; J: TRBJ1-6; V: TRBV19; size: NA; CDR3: CASSIGSSSSYNSPLHF; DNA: TGTGCCAGTAGTATAGGCTCATCCAGCTCCTATAATTCACCCCTCCACTTT
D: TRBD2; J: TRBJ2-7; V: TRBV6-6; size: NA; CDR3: CASSPRTSGRVYEQYF; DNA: TGTGCCAGCAGTCCTAGGACTAGCGGGAGGGTGTACGAGCAGTACTTC
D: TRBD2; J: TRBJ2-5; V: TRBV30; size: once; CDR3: CAWSVSGRGTTRGTQYF; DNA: TGTGCCTGGAGTGTATCAGGGCGGGGGACCACCCGAGGGACCCAGTACTTC
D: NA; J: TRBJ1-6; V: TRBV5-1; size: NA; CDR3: CASSEVSYNSPLHF; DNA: TGCGCCAGCTCTGAGGTCTCCTATAATTCACCCCTCCACTTT
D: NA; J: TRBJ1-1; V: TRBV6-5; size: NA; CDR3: CASSYHLGAVGTEAFF; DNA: TGTGCCAGCAGTTATCATTTAGGGGCGGTCGGGACTGAAGCTTTCTTT
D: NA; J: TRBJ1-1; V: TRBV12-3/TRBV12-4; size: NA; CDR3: CASSSIREVFF; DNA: TGTGCCAGCAGCTCAATACGGGAGGTTTTCTTT
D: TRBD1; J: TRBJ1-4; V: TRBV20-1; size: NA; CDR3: CSASPAGGRGNEKLFF; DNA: TGCAGTGCTAGTCCCGCGGGGGGCAGGGGGAATGAAAAACTGTTTTTT
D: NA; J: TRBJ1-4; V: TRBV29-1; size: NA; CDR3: CSVVREKLFF; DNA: TGCAGCGTTGTCAGGGAAAAACTGTTTTTT
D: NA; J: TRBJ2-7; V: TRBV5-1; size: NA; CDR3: CASSREGAYEQYF; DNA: TGCGCCAGCAGCAGAGAGGGTGCCTACGAGCAGTACTTC
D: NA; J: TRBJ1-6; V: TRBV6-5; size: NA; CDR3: CASAGGYNSPLHF; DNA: TGTGCCAGCGCGGGAGGTTACAATTCACCCCTCCACTTT